This T cell receptor beta chain emerged from a study of metastatic and nonmetastatic thyroid tumors. Findings of the study overall: It was reportedly found that TCR beta diversity was significantly higher in malignant thyroid tumors than in benign nodules, a difference seen in both blood and tumor samples.

Through MiXCR, TCRdb re-clonotyped the PCR reads. This sample has 50,000 or so clones, with approximately 24% found just once. Germline V CDR1 and CDR2: SGHRS, YFSETQ. The CDR3 is 14 amino acids. The germline V and J ends were trimmed by 6 bases and 1 base, with 14 bases remaining between them. No treatment had been given to any patient before thyroid surgery. Points on this clone: The antigen is undetermined.

The sequenced sample consisted of blood. This chain uses TRBV5-1 with TRBJ2-7, with D possibly being TRBD1 (6 bases). The source of this sequence is a male donor with papillary thyroid cancer or a benign thyroid nodule (not recorded which). Some clones in this sample may be carry-over from other donors' samples. CDR3 nucleotide sequence: TGCGCCAGCACCCCACTACAGGGTTCCTACGAGCAGTACTTC. It translates to CASTPLQGSYEQYF. Supplemented by reference TRBV5-1 and TRBJ2-7, the full variable domain reads KAGVTQTPRYLIKTRGQQVTLSCSPISGHRSVSWYQQTPGQGLQFLFEYFSETQRNKGNFPGRFSGRQFSNSRSEMNVSTLELGDSALYLCASTPLQGSYEQYFGPGTRLTVT.